This T cell receptor beta chain was recorded in a study of T-cell reconstitution after alpha-beta-depleted transplantation in children (dated by TCRdb to between 2015 and 2016). About the study as a whole: Using TCR repertoire profiling, the study followed T-cell immune reconstitution in a quantitative way in children after TCRalphabeta/CD19-depleted allogeneic hematopoietic cell transplantation.

Beyond this particular receptor, the publication reports: The apparently early recovery of alphabetaT-cell counts about two months after transplant reportedly depended on only several hundred rapidly expanded clones that came from non-depleted graft cells. Hyperexpanded clone frequencies declined over subsequent months; after one year, T-cell counts and TCRbeta diversity were mostly attributed to newly produced T cells. In some patients, the high TCRbeta diversity seen at day 60 was put down to recipient T cells and intrathymic progenitors that had survived conditioning.

The sample holds a few counts of this clonotype. Its antigen remains unidentified. Per-base qualities were not stored, and no clone one base away is much larger. The CDR3 goes from the cysteine to the phenylalanine over 13 residues. Just the 39-base CDR3 DNA is kept, in frame starting at base 1. From V the trimming removes 2 bases and from J it removes 7 bases, while the gene matches leave 5 bases of the junction unaccounted for. Taken from the germline V gene, the CDR1 and CDR2 loops are SGHVS and FQNEAQ. Library preparation employed PCR. Sequencer: Illumina HiSeq 2500. To normalize quantification of the TCRbeta repertoire, the TCR libraries were built with molecular barcoding that relied on unique molecular identifiers. TCRdb trimmed the raw reads at Q25, called clones with MiXCR and kept productive beta chains. Rows with one shared CDR3 protein collapse into an entry with the most common genes and DNA. A total of about 420,000 distinct CDR3 sequences appear in this sample, 15% to 20% of them only once. The ten most abundant clones make up 25% to 30% of the sample.

This specimen's treatment or condition label, per the study, means: allogeneic hematopoietic cell transplantation with graft depleted of TCRalphabeta T cells and CD19 B cells. The transplant recipients were children given TCRalphabeta/CD19-depleted allogeneic hematopoietic cell grafts. The receptor chain draws on TRBV7-8 and TRBJ2-7; 7 nucleotides in the junction match TRBD1. The receptor's source is a boy under three years old who had a stem cell transplant for Wiskott-Aldrich syndrome, so the T cells may come from the graft donor. The sequencing used PBMCs, mostly from graft donor cells, collected 360 days after TCRalphabeta/CD19-depleted stem cell transplant. This receptor carries the CDR3 CASSLTGVREQYF. In nucleotides, the sequence is TGTGCCAGCAGCTTAACAGGGGTGCGGGAGCAGTACTTC.